This T cell receptor (beta chain) was recorded in a study of CD8+CD57+ T cells in acquired aplastic anemia. The TCR beta profiling, which covered VDJ combination and CDR3 sequence, was carried out using genomic DNA as the template. One entry per CDR3 protein results from TCRdb running MiXCR on the reads. The sample yields around 200,000 distinct CDR3 sequences, 60% to 80% seen once. Patients sequenced had flow cytometry evidence of CD8+CD57+ cell expansion. CDR1 SEHNR and CDR2 FQNEAQ come from the germline V gene (reference sequence). V was trimmed by 1 base and J by 2 bases, leaving 5 bases between them. The CDR3 loop spans 13 amino acids.

The sequenced sample consisted of sorted CD4+, CD8+, or CD8+CD57+ T cells (not recorded which) from PBMCs. The chain links TRBV7-9 to TRBJ1-1; D is unclear. This sequence was found in a human donor with aplastic anemia. The CDR3 loop reads CASSLGHNTEAFF. Written as DNA, the CDR3 is TGTGCCAGCAGCTTAGGGCACAACACTGAAGCTTTCTTT. Looking up the rest from reference TRBV7-9 and TRBJ1-1 gives the full variable domain: DTGVSQNPRHKITKRGQNVTFRCDPISEHNRLYWYRQTLGQGPEFLTYFQNEAQLEKSRLLSDRFSAERPKGSFSTLEIQRTEQGDSAMYLCASSLGHNTEAFFGQGTRLTVV.